This TCR beta chain was found in a study of pediatric ulcerative colitis. Points from the study as a whole: Total lymphocyte DNA, not sorted subsets, was the template. A couple of rectal clonotypes were found only in ulcerative colitis patients, all of them.

Sequencing depth was up to 500,000 reads per sample. The table came from immunoSEQ multiplex PCR; TCRdb's copy has only in-frame clones and leaves some out. The repertoire has approximately 60,000 clones, 70% to 90% of them found once; the top ten carry nearly 3.5%. This CDR3 has 15 amino acids. Deletions cut 2 bases from V and 1 base from J, with 12 bases between. Germline V CDR1 and CDR2: MGHDK, SYGVNS. This clone came up once. Its antigen remains unidentified. Sequencing input: blood. The gene calls are TRBV25-1 and TRBJ2-7, with D perhaps matching TRBD1 or TRBD2 (5 bases each). The receptor comes from a boy between 5 and 17 years old with severe ulcerative colitis. The CDR3: CASSESGHSSYEQYF. The CDR3 DNA sequence: TGTGCCAGCAGTGAAAGCGGACACTCTTCCTACGAGCAGTACTTC.